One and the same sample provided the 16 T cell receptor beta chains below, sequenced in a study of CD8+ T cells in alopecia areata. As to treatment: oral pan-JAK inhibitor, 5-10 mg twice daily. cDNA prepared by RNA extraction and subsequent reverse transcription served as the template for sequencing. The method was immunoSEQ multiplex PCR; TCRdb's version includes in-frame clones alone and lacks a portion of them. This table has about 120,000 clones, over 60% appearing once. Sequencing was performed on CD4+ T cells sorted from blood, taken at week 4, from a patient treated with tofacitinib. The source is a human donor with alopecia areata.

The CDR3 region has the DNA TGTGCCAGCTTCGGGTTTAACTATGGCTACACCTTC. It translates to CASFGFNYGYTF. The rearrangement joins TRBV25-1 to TRBJ1-2; D uncertain. Trimming removed 8 bases from V and 1 base from J, with 8 bases in between. CDR1 MGHDK and CDR2 SYGVNS come from the germline V gene. The CDR3 loop spans 12 amino acids.

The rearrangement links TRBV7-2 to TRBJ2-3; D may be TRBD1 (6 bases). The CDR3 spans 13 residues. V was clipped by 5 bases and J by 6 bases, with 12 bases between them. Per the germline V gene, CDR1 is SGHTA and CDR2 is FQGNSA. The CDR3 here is CASSKQGPDTQYF. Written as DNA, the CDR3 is TGTGCCAGCAGCAAACAGGGACCGGATACGCAGTATTTT.

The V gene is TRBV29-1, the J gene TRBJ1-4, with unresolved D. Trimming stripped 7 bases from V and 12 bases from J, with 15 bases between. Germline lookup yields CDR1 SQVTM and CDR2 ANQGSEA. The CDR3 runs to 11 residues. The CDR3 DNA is TGCAGCGCGGCGCGGGCAGCTGAACTGTTTTTT. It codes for CSAARAAELFF.

The CDR3 region is CASSPRGSGYTF. The CDR3 nucleotides read TGTGCCAGCAGCCCCCGGGGGTCGGGCTACACCTTC. The chain recombines TRBV5-4 with TRBJ1-2; D is perhaps TRBD1 (5 bases). The germline V gene has CDR1 SGHNT and CDR2 YYREEE (reference sequence). The V gene lost 4 bases and the J gene lost 8 bases, with 12 bases spanning the gap. The CDR3 extends over 12 amino acids.

The CDR3 here is CASSVLGSARGEEKLFF. CDR3 DNA: TGTGCCAGCAGCGTACTGGGGTCCGCGAGGGGGGAGGAAAAACTGTTTTTT. The rearrangement links TRBV27 to TRBJ1-4; a possible D gene is TRBD1 (6 bases). There are 17 residues in the CDR3. From germline, CDR1 is MNHEY and CDR2 SMNVEV (reference sequence). V lost 6 bases and J 8 bases, leaving 25 bases between the germline ends.

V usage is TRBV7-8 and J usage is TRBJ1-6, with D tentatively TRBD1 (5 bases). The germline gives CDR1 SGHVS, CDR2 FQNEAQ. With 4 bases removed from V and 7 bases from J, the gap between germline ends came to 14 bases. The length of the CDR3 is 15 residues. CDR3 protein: CASSSSSGGNSPLHF. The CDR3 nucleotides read TGTGCCAGCAGCTCTTCGTCTGGGGGGAATTCACCCCTCCACTTT.

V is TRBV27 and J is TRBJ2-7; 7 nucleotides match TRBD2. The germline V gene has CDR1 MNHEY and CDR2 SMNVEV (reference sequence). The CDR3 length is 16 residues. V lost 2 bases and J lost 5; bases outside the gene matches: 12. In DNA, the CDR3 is TGTGCCAGCAGTTTAGAGGGCGGGAGACTGATCCACGAGCAGTACTTC. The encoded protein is CASSLEGGRLIHEQYF.

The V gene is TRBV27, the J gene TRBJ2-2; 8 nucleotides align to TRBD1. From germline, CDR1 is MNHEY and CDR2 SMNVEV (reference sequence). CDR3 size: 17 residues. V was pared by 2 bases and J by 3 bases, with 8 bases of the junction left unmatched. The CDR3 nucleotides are TGTGCCAGCAGTTTAGTAGCGACAGGGGTCGACACCGGGGAGCTGTTTTTT. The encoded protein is CASSLVATGVDTGELFF.

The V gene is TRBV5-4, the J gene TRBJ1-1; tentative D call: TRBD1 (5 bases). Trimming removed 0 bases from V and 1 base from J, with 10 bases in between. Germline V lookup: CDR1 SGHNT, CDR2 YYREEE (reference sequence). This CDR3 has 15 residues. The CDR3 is CASSLARRANTEAFF. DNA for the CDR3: TGTGCCAGCAGCTTGGCCCGCAGGGCGAACACTGAAGCTTTCTTT.

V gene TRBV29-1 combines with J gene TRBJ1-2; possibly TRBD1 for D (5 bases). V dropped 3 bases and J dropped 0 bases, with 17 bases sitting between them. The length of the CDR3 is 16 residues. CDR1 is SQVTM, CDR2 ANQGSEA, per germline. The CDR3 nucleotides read TGCAGCGTTGATCTGAGCCCAGGGCGCCCTAACTATGGCTACACCTTC. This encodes CSVDLSPGRPNYGYTF. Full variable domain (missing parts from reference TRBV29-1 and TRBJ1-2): SAVISQKPSRDICQRGTSLTIQCQVDSQVTMMFWYRQQPGQSLTLIATANQGSEATYESGFVIDKFPISRPNLTFSTLTVSNMSPEDSSIYLCSVDLSPGRPNYGYTFGSGTRLTVV.

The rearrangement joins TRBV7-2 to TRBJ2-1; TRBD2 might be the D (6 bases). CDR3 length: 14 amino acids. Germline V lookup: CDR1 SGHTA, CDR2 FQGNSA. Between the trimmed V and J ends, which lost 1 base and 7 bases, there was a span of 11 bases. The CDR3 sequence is CASSLVGGVNEQFF. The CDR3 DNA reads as TGTGCCAGCAGCTTAGTCGGCGGGGTAAATGAGCAGTTCTTC.

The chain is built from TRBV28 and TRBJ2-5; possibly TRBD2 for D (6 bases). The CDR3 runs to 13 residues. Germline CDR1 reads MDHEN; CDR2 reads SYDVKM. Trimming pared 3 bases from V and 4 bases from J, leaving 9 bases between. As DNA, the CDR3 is TGTGCCAGCAGTTTCGGGGGAGGAGAGACCCAGTACTTC. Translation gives CASSFGGGETQYF.

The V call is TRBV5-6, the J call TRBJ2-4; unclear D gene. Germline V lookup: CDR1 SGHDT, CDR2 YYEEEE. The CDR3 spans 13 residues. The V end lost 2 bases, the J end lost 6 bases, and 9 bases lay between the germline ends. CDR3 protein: CASSLKGSNIQYF. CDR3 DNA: TGTGCCAGCAGCTTAAAGGGATCAAACATTCAGTACTTC.

CDR3 sequence: CASTSGRGPSADTQYF. The CDR3, as DNA: TGTGCCAGCACCTCAGGAAGGGGACCAAGCGCAGATACGCAGTATTTT. The chain joins TRBV5-4 to TRBJ2-3; either TRBD1 or TRBD2 may supply D (5 bases each). The CDR3 is 16 amino acids. Germline-derived CDR1 and CDR2 are SGHNT and YYREEE (reference sequence). The V and J ends lost 6 bases and 4 bases respectively, with 21 bases between them.

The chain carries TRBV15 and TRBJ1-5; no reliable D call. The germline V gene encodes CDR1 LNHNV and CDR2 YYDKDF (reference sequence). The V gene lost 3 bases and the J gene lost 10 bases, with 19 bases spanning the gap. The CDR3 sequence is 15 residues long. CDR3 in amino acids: CATSREHGNLGPQHF. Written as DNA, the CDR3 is TGTGCCACCAGCAGGGAACACGGCAACTTGGGCCCCCAGCATTTT. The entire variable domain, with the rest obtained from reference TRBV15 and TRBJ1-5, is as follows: DAMVIQNPRYQVTQFGKPVTLSCSQTLNHNVMYWYQQKSSQAPKLLFHYYDKDFNNEADTPDNFQSRRPNTSFCFLDIRSPGLGDTAMYLCATSREHGNLGPQHFGDGTRLSIL.

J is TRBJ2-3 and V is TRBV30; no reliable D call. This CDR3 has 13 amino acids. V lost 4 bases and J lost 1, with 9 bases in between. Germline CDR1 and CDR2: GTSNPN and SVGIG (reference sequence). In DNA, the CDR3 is TGTGCCTGGACCGTGAAGGGCACAGATACGCAGTATTTT. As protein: CAWTVKGTDTQYF. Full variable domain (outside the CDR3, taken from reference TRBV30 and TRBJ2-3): SQTIHQWPATLVQPVGSPLSLECTVEGTSNPNLYWYRQAAGRGLQLLFYSVGIGQISSEVPQNLSASRPQDRQFILSSKKLLLSDSGFYLCAWTVKGTDTQYFGPGTRLTVL.